This TCR beta chain was sequenced for a study of cytomegalovirus exposure and HLA in healthy donors. Whole-study results and caveats: Cytomegalovirus status was reportedly diagnosed by the classifier with high sensitivity and specificity. In a later analysis, productive TCRs from donors in an Asian-associated ancestry cluster reportedly carried fewer N-insertions than the cohort mean. Among TCR sequences, most were rare, though some public TCRs appeared in many donors.

The ends lost 4 bases at V and 9 bases at J; junction bases unmatched: 5. Germline lookup yields CDR1 SGDLS and CDR2 YYNGEE. The CDR3 sequence is 15 residues long. Vbeta (60) and Jbeta (13) primers were used in the PCR. Libraries were prepared by immunoSEQ multiplex PCR; TCRdb keeps only in-frame clonotypes and omits some of them. The sample consists of around 90,000 clones, 75% to 90% of them appearing once. A note on this clone: Its antigen is not identified.

In nominal health when sampled, donors likely had unrecorded immune exposures nonetheless. The receptor was isolated from a man in his forties in good health and CMV-seropositive. Sample: PBMCs. The chain recombines TRBV9 with TRBJ2-1, with 15 nucleotides matching TRBD2. The CDR3 nucleotides are TGTGCCAGCAGCCCCTGGACTAGCGGGAGGGGTGAGCAGTTCTTC. It specifies CASSPWTSGRGEQFF. The full variable domain, its missing parts supplied by reference TRBV9 and TRBJ2-1, is DSGVTQTPKHLITATGQRVTLRCSPRSGDLSVYWYQQSLDQGLQFLIQYYNGEERAKGNILERFSAQQFPDLHSELNLSSLELGDSALYFCASSPWTSGRGEQFFGPGTRLTVL.